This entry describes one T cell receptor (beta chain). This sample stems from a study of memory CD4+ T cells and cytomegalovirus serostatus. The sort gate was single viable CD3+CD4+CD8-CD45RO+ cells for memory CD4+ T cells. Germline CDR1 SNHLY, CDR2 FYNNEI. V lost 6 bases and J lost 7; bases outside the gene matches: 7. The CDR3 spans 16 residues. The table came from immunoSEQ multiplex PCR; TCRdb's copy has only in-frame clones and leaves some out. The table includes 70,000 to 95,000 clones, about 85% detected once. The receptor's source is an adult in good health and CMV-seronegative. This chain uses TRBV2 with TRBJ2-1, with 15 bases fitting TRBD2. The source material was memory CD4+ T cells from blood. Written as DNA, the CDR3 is TGTGCCAGCAGCCGGACTAGCGGGGGGGCATCGAATGAGCAGTTCTTC. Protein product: CASSRTSGGASNEQFF.